This TCR beta chain comes out of a study of cytomegalovirus exposure and HLA in healthy donors. The PCR had 60 Vbeta and 13 Jbeta primers. TCRdb keeps only in-frame clones here, not all; method: immunoSEQ multiplex PCR. The table shows approximately 100,000 clones, with over 65% occurring only once. Trimming removed 2 bases from V and 3 bases from J, with 20 bases in between. The CDR3 loop spans 17 amino acids. CDR1 and CDR2 from the germline V gene are GTSNPN and SVGIG (reference sequence). This TCR was sampled from a female donor in good health and CMV-seronegative. The V call is TRBV30, the J call TRBJ2-1, with a tentative D call TRBD1 (5 bases). The sample comprised PBMCs. CDR3 protein: CAWSPIVRAIVYNEQFF. The CDR3 nucleotides read TGTGCCTGGAGTCCGATCGTCAGGGCTATCGTCTACAATGAGCAGTTCTTC.